The present T cell receptor (beta chain) was sequenced within a study of cytomegalovirus exposure and HLA in healthy donors. Regarding the study as a whole: Rarity characterized most TCR sequences, yet some public TCRs appeared in many donors. As was reported, the classifier diagnosed cytomegalovirus status with high specificity and sensitivity. In vitro testing confirmed three CMV-associated chains as specific for CMV antigens.

Only a few counts were recorded for this clone. Its antigen is undetermined. PCR employed 60 Vbeta and 13 Jbeta primers. TCRdb keeps only in-frame clones here, not all; method: immunoSEQ multiplex PCR. The repertoire includes some 45,000 clones, about 70% of them detected once, and 6.3% sits in the top ten. V lost 6 bases and J lost 2; bases outside the gene matches: 5. Germline V gene lookup returns CDR1 MNHNS and CDR2 SASEGT. This CDR3 region has 14 residues. Sequencing was carried out using PBMCs. The sequence derives from a young man in good health and CMV-seronegative. The chain joins TRBV6-1 to TRBJ2-7, with TRBD2 matching 9 bases. The CDR3 coding sequence is TGTGCCAGCAGCTTAGCGGGAGAGACCTACGAGCAGTACTTC. Translating gives CASSLAGETYEQYF.